This TCR beta chain was recovered during a study of blood T cell repertoires in COVID-19. Study in general: In each case, the material was cDNA or gDNA derived from T cells, B-cell-depleted T cells, or PBMCs.

V was shortened by 6 bases and J by 2 bases, with 9 bases between the two germline ends. The CDR3 has 13 amino acids. Germline V lookup: CDR1 LNHDA, CDR2 SQIVND (reference sequence). Original data processing: Reference gene primer amplification gave estimated nucleated cell counts. The repertoire was sequenced with immunoSEQ multiplex PCR; TCRdb's copy has only in-frame clones and lacks some. V and J calls and clone size are as listed in that table; D and trimming were resolved from the DNA. The sample records fewer than 60,000 clones, 80% to 90% being singletons. The chain has TRBV19 and TRBJ2-3, with TRBD1 as a possible D gene (5 bases). Sequenced sample: peripheral blood. The TCR was taken from a human donor with active COVID-19. The donor label of this sample is uncertain. Here the CDR3 reads CASRSGNTDTQYF. In nucleotides, the CDR3 is TGTGCCAGTAGGTCAGGGAACACAGATACGCAGTATTTT.